This paragraph covers one T cell receptor beta chain sequence. Its antigen is as yet unknown. CDR1 and CDR2 (germline): SGHAT, FQNNGV. V gave up 3 bases and J gave up 8 bases, with 19 bases separating them. The CDR3 runs to 16 residues. TCRdb's copy holds only in-frame clones and misses some; the assay was immunoSEQ multiplex PCR. The sample includes some 1,500 clones, 11% of them seen just once. The entry originates in a study of tumour-infiltrating T cells in Burkitt lymphoma. Study summary: This cohort included all epidemiological subtypes of Burkitt lymphoma. Study-wide findings and caveats: Many Burkitt lymphoma patients shared several public clonotypes.

This rearrangement joins TRBV11-2 to TRBJ1-4, with a tentative D call TRBD1 (5 bases). The sequence derives from a human donor with Burkitt lymphoma. The material sequenced was tumor tissue. The CDR3 spells CASSFNPDRQTEKLFF. The DNA for the CDR3 is TGTGCCAGCAGCTTCAACCCCGACAGACAAACCGAAAAACTGTTTTTT.